One and the same sample provided the 27 T cell receptor beta chains below, sequenced in a study of T cell changes during pregnancy in multiple sclerosis. Repertoires were generated with immunoSEQ multiplex PCR, while TCRdb's copy carries only in-frame clones and drops some. The sample carries approximately 41,000 clones, more than 75% recorded once. Sequences were derived from CD4+ T cells from peripheral blood mononuclear cells, sampled in the second trimester of pregnancy. The receptors stem from a female donor in good health, enrolled as a control in a pregnancy study.

This clone showed up just once. The gene calls are TRBV19 and TRBJ2-1; 11 bases map to TRBD2. The CDR3 covers 16 residues. Looked up from germline, CDR1 is LNHDA and CDR2 is SQIVND (reference sequence). V shed 3 bases and J 6 bases; nucleotides not matched to a gene: 7. The CDR3 nucleotides are TGTGCCAGTAGTATTAGGGGTAGCGGGGGGGCCAATGAGCAGTTCTTC. Protein sequence: CASSIRGSGGANEQFF.

This sequence joins TRBV19 and TRBJ1-2; TRBD1 matches at 8 bases. CDR1 and CDR2 from the germline V gene are LNHDA and SQIVND (reference sequence). This CDR3 region has 13 residues. Trimming at V came to 9 bases and at J to 0 bases, leaving 3 bases not matched to a gene. This chain's CDR3 is CARSQGANYGYTF. CDR3 DNA: TGTGCCAGATCACAGGGGGCTAACTATGGCTACACCTTC.

The count of this clone is one. The chain is built from TRBV2 and TRBJ1-2; no firm D call. The ends were cut back, 8 bases at V and 0 bases at J, with 13 bases in the middle. CDR1 is SNHLY, CDR2 FYNNEI, per germline. CDR3 length equals 14 residues. This chain's CDR3 is CASSKEGANYGYTF. The CDR3 bases are TGTGCCAGCTCCAAGGAGGGCGCTAACTATGGCTACACCTTC.

The chain has TRBV7-2 and TRBJ1-1, with D tentatively TRBD1 (6 bases). Trimming cost V 6 bases and J 3 bases, with 11 bases left between them. Germline CDR1 reads SGHTA; CDR2 reads FQGNSA. This CDR3 has 13 residues. The CDR3 sequence: CASRNRAYTEAFF. The CDR3 coding sequence is TGTGCCAGCAGAAACAGGGCCTACACTGAAGCTTTCTTT.

The chain is built from TRBV11-2 and TRBJ1-5; D is perhaps TRBD1 (6 bases). Germline-derived CDR1 and CDR2 are SGHAT and FQNNGV. V was shortened by 10 bases and J by 3 bases, with 31 bases between the two germline ends. This CDR3 contains 19 residues. This chain's CDR3 is CATLGGGTSEPDSNQPQHF. CDR3 coding DNA: TGTGCCACCCTGGGGGGGGGCACCTCGGAGCCCGATTCCAATCAGCCCCAGCATTTT.

The CDR3 loop is CASSGDRGGEKLFF. The DNA for the CDR3 is TGTGCCAGCAGTGGGGACAGGGGGGGTGAAAAACTGTTTTTT. The chain uses TRBV9 and TRBJ1-4; 11 nucleotides agree with TRBD1. Unmatched junction bases numbered 4, after V lost 5 bases and J lost 7 bases. Per the germline V gene, CDR1 is SGDLS and CDR2 is YYNGEE. This CDR3 is built from 14 residues.

This chain links TRBV27 with TRBJ2-7; D ambiguous. The V gene lost 0 bases and the J gene lost 6 bases, with 18 bases spanning the gap. The CDR3 is made up of 16 amino acids. CDR1 and CDR2 from the germline V gene are MNHEY and SMNVEV (reference sequence). CDR3 in amino acids: CASSLSPQLIVVEQYF. CDR3 DNA sequence: TGTGCCAGCAGTTTATCCCCACAGCTAATAGTAGTCGAGCAGTACTTC.

This chain links TRBV19 with TRBJ2-3; 11 bases line up with TRBD2. The CDR3 loop spans 14 amino acids. From germline, CDR1 is LNHDA and CDR2 SQIVND (reference sequence). Trimming cost V 6 bases and J 4 bases; bases outside gene matches: 3. This CDR3 reads CASRTSGGADTQYF. The CDR3 DNA follows: TGTGCCAGTAGAACTAGCGGGGGAGCAGATACGCAGTATTTT.

This clone was recorded a few times. The chain recombines TRBV28 with TRBJ2-3; 8 nucleotides agree with TRBD2. With 2 bases clipped from V and 5 bases from J, the junction kept 6 bases outside the gene matches. CDR1 and CDR2 from the germline V gene are MDHEN and SYDVKM. The CDR3 is 15 amino acids. The CDR3 region has the DNA TGTGCCAGCAGTTTAGGCGGGGGGCGTGGAGATACGCAGTATTTT. This codes for CASSLGGGRGDTQYF. The complete variable domain, with remaining parts taken from reference TRBV28 and TRBJ2-3, reads DVKVTQSSRYLVKRTGEKVFLECVQDMDHENMFWYRQDPGLGLRLIYFSYDVKMKEKGDIPEGYSVSREKKERFSLILESASTNQTSMYLCASSLGGGRGDTQYFGPGTRLTVL.

The rearrangement links TRBV6-1 to TRBJ1-6; TRBD1 aligns across 8 bases. This CDR3 comprises 15 residues. Germline V CDR1 and CDR2: MNHNS, SASEGT. V dropped 10 bases and J dropped 3; count of bases not matched to a gene: 8. CDR3 DNA: TGTGCCACTGACTCGGGACAGGTCTATAATTCACCCCTCCACTTT. Its protein product is CATDSGQVYNSPLHF.

CDR3: CASSGPDTYNSPLHF. In DNA form, the CDR3 reads TGTGCCAGCAGTGGCCCGGACACATATAATTCACCCCTCCACTTT. The V call is TRBV6-1, the J call TRBJ1-6, with D possibly matching TRBD1 (5 bases). This CDR3 region has 15 residues. V was cut by 4 bases and J by 4 bases, with 11 bases left in between. Per germline, CDR1 MNHNS and CDR2 SASEGT.

The rearrangement uses TRBV19 and TRBJ1-5, with a possible D match to TRBD1 (5 bases). The CDR3 is made up of 13 amino acids. Germline lookup yields CDR1 LNHDA and CDR2 SQIVND (reference sequence). V was cut by 3 bases and J by 7 bases, with 10 bases left in between. CDR3 region: CASSIGGDQPQHF. CDR3 DNA: TGTGCCAGTAGTATTGGGGGGGACCAGCCCCAGCATTTT.

The chain carries TRBV6-1 and TRBJ1-2; 8 bases agree with TRBD1. The trim removed 5 bases at V and 2 bases at J, leaving 4 bases unmatched. Per germline, CDR1 MNHNS and CDR2 SASEGT. This CDR3 contains 14 residues. The CDR3 protein is CASSPDRVNYGYTF. DNA of the CDR3: TGTGCCAGCAGTCCGGACAGGGTCAACTATGGCTACACCTTC.

The J gene is TRBJ1-2, the V gene TRBV19; 8 bases agree with TRBD1. Unmatched junction bases numbered 9, after V lost 7 bases and J lost 8 bases. From germline, CDR1 is LNHDA and CDR2 SQIVND (reference sequence). This CDR3 region has 13 residues. CDR3 sequence (DNA): TGTGCCAGTACCCCGGACAGGGCCGGGGGCTACACCTTC. This encodes CASTPDRAGGYTF.

The V call is TRBV28, the J call TRBJ2-7, with 11 bases matching TRBD2. The CDR3 runs 14 residues. V shed 7 bases and J 4 bases; nucleotides not matched to a gene: 6. The germline gives CDR1 MDHEN, CDR2 SYDVKM. Written as DNA, the CDR3 is TGTGCCAGCACTCCCGGGACTAGCGGATACGAGCAGTACTTC. It translates to CASTPGTSGYEQYF.

The chain has TRBV11-2 and TRBJ2-7; 13 bases match TRBD2. The CDR3 runs 16 residues. V lost 4 bases to trimming and J lost 7 bases; unmatched junction nucleotides: 10. The germline V gene encodes CDR1 SGHAT and CDR2 FQNNGV. In nucleotides, the CDR3 is TGTGCCAGCAGCTCCACACTAGCGGGGGGGCCGTTAGAGCAGTACTTC. Translating it yields CASSSTLAGGPLEQYF.

This chain connects TRBV4-3 to TRBJ2-1; 11 bases are a match to TRBD2. This CDR3 is built from 20 residues. Losses at the gene ends were 0 bases for V and 2 bases for J; bases not matched to a gene: 12. Germline values: CDR1 LGHNA, CDR2 YSLEER. As DNA, the CDR3 is TGCGCCAGCAGCCAAGATATGACCCCTTTTAGCGGGGGGGCCTACAATGAGCAGTTCTTC. This translates into CASSQDMTPFSGGAYNEQFF.

The chain is built from TRBV6-5 and TRBJ1-3, with unresolved D. CDR1 is MNHEY and CDR2 is SVGAGI in the germline V gene. The CDR3 runs 16 residues. The V end lost 4 bases, the J end lost 4 bases, and 17 bases lay between the germline ends. The CDR3 spells CASSSTRPTLGNTIYF. The CDR3 coding sequence is TGTGCCAGCAGTTCCACCCGACCGACACTCGGAAACACCATATATTTT.

The rearrangement uses TRBV19 and TRBJ2-4; 12 bases are a match to TRBD1. V lost 4 bases and J lost 8; bases outside the gene matches: 6. The CDR3 is made up of 15 amino acids. Looked up from germline, CDR1 is LNHDA and CDR2 is SQIVND (reference sequence). The CDR3 DNA follows: TGTGCCAGTAGTACACCGGGACAGGGGGCTTACATTCAGTACTTC. Translated: CASSTPGQGAYIQYF.

The V call is TRBV18, the J call TRBJ2-5; TRBD2 agrees at 8 bases. Germline V CDR1 and CDR2: KGHSH, LQKENI. The CDR3 is made up of 13 amino acids. The junction had 4 bases not matched to a gene; V was cut back by 5 bases and J by 5 bases. CDR3 sequence reads: CASSSGLGETQYF. The DNA for the CDR3 is TGTGCCAGCTCATCGGGACTAGGGGAGACCCAGTACTTC.

V gene TRBV11-2 combines with J gene TRBJ2-1; 13 bases match TRBD2. Trimming at V came to 2 bases and at J to 6 bases, leaving 1 base not matched to a gene. The CDR3 extends over 15 amino acids. Germline V lookup: CDR1 SGHAT, CDR2 FQNNGV. In nucleotides, the CDR3 is TGTGCCAGCAGCTTACGACTAGCGGGGGGCAATGAGCAGTTCTTC. Its protein is CASSLRLAGGNEQFF.

The sample holds one count of this clone. The chain recombines TRBV7-3 with TRBJ2-1; TRBD2 matches 15 bases. The J segment lost 1 base and the V segment lost 6 bases, leaving 4 bases of the junction unmatched. This CDR3 contains 17 residues. Germline CDR1 SGHTA, CDR2 FQGTGA. The CDR3 DNA reads TGTGCCAGCAGTCGCGGGACTAGCGGGGGGTCCTACAATGAGCAGTTCTTC. Amino acids: CASSRGTSGGSYNEQFF.

This clone has more than one count but fewer than ten. This chain links TRBV5-1 with TRBJ1-1; TRBD1 matches 11 bases. Losses at the gene ends were 4 bases for V and 8 bases for J; bases not matched to a gene: 4. The CDR3 consists of 13 residues. Looked up from germline, CDR1 is SGHRS and CDR2 is YFSETQ. CDR3: CASSRDRGKEAFF. The CDR3 region has the DNA TGCGCCAGCAGCCGGGACAGGGGGAAGGAAGCTTTCTTT.

The chain employs TRBV4-3 and TRBJ2-1, with TRBD1 identical over 10 bases. With V trimmed by 1 base and J by 7 bases, 10 bases remained unmatched. The CDR3 runs to 17 residues. The germline V gene has CDR1 LGHNA and CDR2 YSLEER. CDR3 loop: CASSQGPWDRGSNEQFF. Written as DNA, the CDR3 is TGCGCCAGCAGCCAAGGCCCATGGGACAGGGGAAGTAATGAGCAGTTCTTC.

The gene calls are TRBV5-6 and TRBJ1-6, with 8 positions matching TRBD1. The V gene's germline CDR1 is SGHDT and CDR2 YYEEEE. This CDR3 has 16 residues. V lost 4 bases to trimming and J lost 5 bases; unmatched junction nucleotides: 8. Here the CDR3 reads CASSKSDRAHNSPLHF. The CDR3 nucleotides read TGTGCCAGCAGCAAATCGGACAGGGCTCATAATTCACCCCTCCACTTT.

CDR3 sequence: CASSLKKASGGVYNEQFF. In DNA, the CDR3 is TGTGCCAGCAGCTTGAAGAAGGCTAGCGGGGGGGTATACAATGAGCAGTTCTTC. The gene calls are TRBV5-4 and TRBJ2-1; 12 bases fit TRBD2. The CDR3 covers 18 residues. The V and J ends lost 1 base and 4 bases, in that order; junction bases with no gene match: 9. Germline CDR1 reads SGHNT; CDR2 reads YYREEE (reference sequence).

V is TRBV11-2 and J is TRBJ1-6; 9 nucleotides align to TRBD1. Germline CDR1 SGHAT, CDR2 FQNNGV. The J segment lost 7 bases and the V segment lost 7 bases, leaving 8 bases of the junction unmatched. CDR3 length: 15 amino acids. The CDR3: CASTYKGQGNSPLHF. The CDR3 nucleotides are TGTGCCAGCACCTATAAGGGACAGGGAAATTCACCCCTCCACTTT.